These 5 T cell receptor beta chains originate from one sample sequenced in a study of T cell changes during pregnancy in multiple sclerosis (dated by TCRdb to the late 2010s). The library came from the immunoSEQ multiplex PCR assay. Not all clones reach the TCRdb copy of this immuneACCESS table, which keeps in-frame sequences only. Checked studies attribute under half of the gap to unresolved V genes and leave the rest unexplained. The sample table lists about 50,000 clones, around nine tenths of them with a count of one. Clones ranked in the top ten supply roughly 0.6% of the sample. The input for sequencing was CD4+ T cells from peripheral blood mononuclear cells, taken after pregnancy. These TCRs come from a female donor in good health, enrolled as a control in a pregnancy study.

The V and J genes are TRBV6-1 and TRBJ1-1; D call uncertain. Germline CDR1 reads MNHNS; CDR2 reads SASEGT. Trimming left V 1 base short and J 4 bases short, with 7 bases between. CDR3 length equals 13 residues. The CDR3 sequence: CASSEGTLTEAFF. CDR3 nucleotide sequence: TGTGCCAGCAGTGAAGGCACTCTCACTGAAGCTTTCTTT.

The chain joins TRBV19 to TRBJ1-5; 11 positions agree with TRBD1. The CDR3 covers 16 residues. J was trimmed by 7 bases and V by 5 bases; bases with no gene match: 10. CDR1 and CDR2 (germline): LNHDA, SQIVND (reference sequence). The CDR3 protein is CASSSHPGTGGQPQHF. CDR3 nucleotide sequence: TGTGCCAGTAGTTCCCACCCCGGGACAGGGGGGCAGCCCCAGCATTTT. Drawing the rest from reference TRBV19 and TRBJ1-5, the complete variable domain is DGGITQSPKYLFRKEGQNVTLSCEQNLNHDAMYWYRQDPGQGLRLIYYSQIVNDFQKGDIAEGYSVSREKKESFPLTVTSAQKNPTAFYLCASSSHPGTGGQPQHFGDGTRLSIL.

The V call is TRBV6-5, the J call TRBJ1-3; no clear D. Germline assignment: CDR1 MNHEY and CDR2 SVGAGI. This CDR3 is built from 15 residues. The V and J ends lost 4 bases and 4 bases respectively, with 14 bases between them. DNA of the CDR3: TGTGCCAGCAGTTTCTCCGAGGCACAAGGAAACACCATATATTTT. This sequence encodes CASSFSEAQGNTIYF.

CDR3 protein: CASSGQYNEQFF. Here the CDR3 DNA reads TGTGCCAGCAGTGGGCAATACAATGAGCAGTTCTTC. The chain uses TRBV2 and TRBJ2-1; D ambiguous. Germline CDR1 and CDR2: SNHLY and FYNNEI. V gave up 4 bases and J gave up 4 bases, with 5 bases separating them. The CDR3 extends over 12 amino acids. Complete variable domain (other parts from reference TRBV2 and TRBJ2-1): EPEVTQTPSHQVTQMGQEVILRCVPISNHLYFYWYRQILGQKVEFLVSFYNNEISEKSEIFDDQFSVERPDGSNFTLKIRSTKLEDSAMYFCASSGQYNEQFFGPGTRLTVL.

This chain's CDR3 is CASSPRFRGPSYEQYF. CDR3 nucleotide sequence: TGTGCCAGCAGCCCTCGTTTCAGGGGACCCTCCTACGAGCAGTACTTC. This chain links TRBV7-6 with TRBJ2-7, with D possibly matching TRBD1 (6 bases). V dropped 5 bases and J dropped 0 bases, with 17 bases sitting between them. The CDR3 totals 16 residues. Germline V gene sequence: CDR1 SGHVS, CDR2 FNYEAQ.